Sequencing of this T cell receptor (beta chain) was carried out in a study of blood T cell repertoires in COVID-19. Study at large: From T cells, B-cell-depleted T cells, or PBMCs came the material, which was cDNA or gDNA.

The CDR3 contains 15 residues. V lost 4 bases and J lost 6; bases outside the gene matches: 12. In germline, CDR1 is SGHRS, CDR2 YFSETQ. In the original workflow: Amplification from reference gene primers served as the basis for estimated nucleated cell counts. TCRdb's copy holds only in-frame clones and misses some; the assay was immunoSEQ multiplex PCR. That table furnishes V, J and clone size, whereas the DNA furnished D and trimming. The profile shows 200,000 to 250,000 clones, 65% to 90% of them singletons. The sequenced material came from peripheral blood. The J gene is TRBJ1-2, the V gene TRBV5-1; 7 bases map to TRBD1. The origin of this receptor is a man aged 45-65 years with acute or convalescent COVID-19. The CDR3, as DNA: TGCGCCAGCAGCCTGGGACAGTCCTTCTCGAATGGCTACACCTTC. Its protein product is CASSLGQSFSNGYTF.